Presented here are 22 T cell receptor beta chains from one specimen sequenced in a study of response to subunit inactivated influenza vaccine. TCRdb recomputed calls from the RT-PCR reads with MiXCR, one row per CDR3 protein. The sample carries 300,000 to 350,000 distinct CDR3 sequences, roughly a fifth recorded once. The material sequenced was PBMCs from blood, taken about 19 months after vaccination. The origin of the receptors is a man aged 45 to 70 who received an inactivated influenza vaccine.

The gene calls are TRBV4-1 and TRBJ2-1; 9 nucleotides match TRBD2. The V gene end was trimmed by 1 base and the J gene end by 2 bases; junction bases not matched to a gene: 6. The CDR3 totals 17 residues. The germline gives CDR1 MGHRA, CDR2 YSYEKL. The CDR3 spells CASSQVRAGGPYNEQFF. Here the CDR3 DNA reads TGCGCCAGCAGCCAAGTCCGGGCGGGGGGGCCCTACAATGAGCAGTTCTTC.

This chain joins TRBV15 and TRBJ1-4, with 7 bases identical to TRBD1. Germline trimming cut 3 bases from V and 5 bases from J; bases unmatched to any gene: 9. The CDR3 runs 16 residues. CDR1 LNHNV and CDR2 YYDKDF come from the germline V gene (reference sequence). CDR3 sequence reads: CATSSEWTGGNEKLFF. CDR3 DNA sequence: TGTGCCACCAGCAGTGAGTGGACAGGCGGAAATGAAAAACTGTTTTTT.

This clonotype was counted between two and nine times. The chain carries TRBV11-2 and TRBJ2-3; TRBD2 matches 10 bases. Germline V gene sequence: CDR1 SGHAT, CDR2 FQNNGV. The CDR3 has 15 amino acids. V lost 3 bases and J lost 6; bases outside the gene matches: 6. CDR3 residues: CASSFKRGGFDTQYF. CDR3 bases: TGTGCCAGCAGCTTCAAGCGGGGGGGCTTCGATACGCAGTATTTT.

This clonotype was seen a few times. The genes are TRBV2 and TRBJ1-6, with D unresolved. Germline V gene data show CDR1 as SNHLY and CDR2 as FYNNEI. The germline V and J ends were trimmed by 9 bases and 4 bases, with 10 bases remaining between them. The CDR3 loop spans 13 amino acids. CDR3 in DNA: TGTGCCAGTTTAAGGGAGTATAATTCACCCCTCCACTTT. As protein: CASLREYNSPLHF.

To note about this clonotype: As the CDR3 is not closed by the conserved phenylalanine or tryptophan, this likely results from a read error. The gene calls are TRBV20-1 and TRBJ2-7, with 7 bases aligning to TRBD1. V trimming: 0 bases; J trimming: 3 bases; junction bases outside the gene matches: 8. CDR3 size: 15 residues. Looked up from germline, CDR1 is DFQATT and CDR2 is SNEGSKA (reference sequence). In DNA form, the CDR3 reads TGCAGTGCTAGAGATAAAAACAGGGGCTACTACGAGCAGTACTCC. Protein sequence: CSARDKNRGYYEQYS.

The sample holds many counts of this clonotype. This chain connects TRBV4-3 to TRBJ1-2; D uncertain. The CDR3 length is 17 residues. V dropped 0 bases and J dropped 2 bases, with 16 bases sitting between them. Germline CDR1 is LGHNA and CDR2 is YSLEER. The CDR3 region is CASSQDLWQLYNYGYTF. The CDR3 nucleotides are TGCGCCAGCAGCCAAGATCTTTGGCAGCTCTACAACTATGGCTACACCTTC.

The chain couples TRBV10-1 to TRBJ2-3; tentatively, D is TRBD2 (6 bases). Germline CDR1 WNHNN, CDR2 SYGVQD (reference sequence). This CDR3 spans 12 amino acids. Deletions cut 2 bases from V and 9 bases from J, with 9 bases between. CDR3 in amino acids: CASSENAGTQYF. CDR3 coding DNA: TGCGCCAGCAGTGAGAATGCGGGAACGCAGTATTTT.

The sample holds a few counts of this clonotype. DNA for the CDR3: TGTGCCAGCAGCCAAGAAGGAGAAACAGGACGATCACCCCTCCACTTT. Translated: CASSQEGETGRSPLHF. V is TRBV3-1 and J is TRBJ1-6; the D gene is possibly TRBD1 (5 bases). In germline, CDR1 is LGHDT, CDR2 YNNKEL (reference sequence). V was trimmed by 0 bases and J by 10 bases, leaving 16 bases between them. The CDR3 runs 16 residues.

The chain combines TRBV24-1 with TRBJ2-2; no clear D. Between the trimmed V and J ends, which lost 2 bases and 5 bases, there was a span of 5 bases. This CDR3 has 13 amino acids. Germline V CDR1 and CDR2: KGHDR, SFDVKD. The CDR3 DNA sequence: TGTGCCACCAGTGATTGGGGTACCGGGGAGCTGTTTTTT. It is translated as CATSDWGTGELFF.

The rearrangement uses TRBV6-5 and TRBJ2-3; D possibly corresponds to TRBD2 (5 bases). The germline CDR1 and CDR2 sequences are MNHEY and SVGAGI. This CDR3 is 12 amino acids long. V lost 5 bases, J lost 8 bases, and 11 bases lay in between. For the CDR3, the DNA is TGTGCCAGCAGTCCTAGCCCCTCTACGCAGTATTTT. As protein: CASSPSPSTQYF.

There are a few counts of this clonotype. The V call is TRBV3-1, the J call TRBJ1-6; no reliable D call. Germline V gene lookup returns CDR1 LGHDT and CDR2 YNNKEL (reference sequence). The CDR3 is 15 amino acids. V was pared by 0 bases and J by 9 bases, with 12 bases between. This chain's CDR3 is CASSQEMGKGSPLHF. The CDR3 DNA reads TGTGCCAGCAGCCAAGAAATGGGAAAGGGTTCACCCCTCCACTTT. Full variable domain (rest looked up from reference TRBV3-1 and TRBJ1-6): DTAVSQTPKYLVTQMGNDKSIKCEQNLGHDTMYWYKQDSKKFLKIMFSYNNKELIINETVPNRFSPKSPDKAHLNLHINSLELGDSAVYFCASSQEMGKGSPLHFGNGTRLTVT.

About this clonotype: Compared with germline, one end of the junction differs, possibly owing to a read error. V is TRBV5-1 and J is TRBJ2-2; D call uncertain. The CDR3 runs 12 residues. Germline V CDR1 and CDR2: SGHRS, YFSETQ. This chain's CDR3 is CASRSNSGELFF. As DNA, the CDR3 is TGCGCCAGCAGATCGAACTCCGGGGAGCTGTTTTTT.

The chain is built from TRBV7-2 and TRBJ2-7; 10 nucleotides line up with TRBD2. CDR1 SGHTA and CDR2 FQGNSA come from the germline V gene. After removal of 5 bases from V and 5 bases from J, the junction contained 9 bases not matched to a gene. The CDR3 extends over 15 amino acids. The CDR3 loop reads CASSPDLAGAHEQYF. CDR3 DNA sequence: TGTGCCAGCAGCCCCGACCTAGCGGGAGCCCACGAGCAGTACTTC.

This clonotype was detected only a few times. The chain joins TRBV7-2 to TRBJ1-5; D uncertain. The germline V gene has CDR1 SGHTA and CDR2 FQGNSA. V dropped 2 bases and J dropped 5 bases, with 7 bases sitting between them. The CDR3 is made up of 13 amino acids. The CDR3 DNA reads TGTGCCAGCAGCTTATTAAAGGATCAGCCCCAGCATTTT. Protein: CASSLLKDQPQHF.

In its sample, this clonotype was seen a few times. CDR3 sequence reads: CASSLGPGFNYGYTF. As DNA, the CDR3 is TGCGCCAGCAGCTTGGGACCAGGCTTTAACTATGGCTACACCTTC. The V and J genes are TRBV5-1 and TRBJ1-2, with D unclear. The germline V and J ends were trimmed by 0 bases and 1 base, with 10 bases remaining between them. Germline assignment: CDR1 SGHRS and CDR2 YFSETQ. The CDR3 consists of 15 residues. Together with reference TRBV5-1 and TRBJ1-2, the CDR3 gives the full variable domain: KAGVTQTPRYLIKTRGQQVTLSCSPISGHRSVSWYQQTPGQGLQFLFEYFSETQRNKGNFPGRFSGRQFSNSRSEMNVSTLELGDSALYLCASSLGPGFNYGYTFGSGTRLTVV.

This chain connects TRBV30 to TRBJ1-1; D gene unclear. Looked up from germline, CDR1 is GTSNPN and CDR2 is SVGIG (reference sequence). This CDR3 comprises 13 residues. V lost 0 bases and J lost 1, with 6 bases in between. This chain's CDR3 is CAWSVHGNTEAFF. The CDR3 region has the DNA TGTGCCTGGAGTGTACACGGGAACACTGAAGCTTTCTTT.

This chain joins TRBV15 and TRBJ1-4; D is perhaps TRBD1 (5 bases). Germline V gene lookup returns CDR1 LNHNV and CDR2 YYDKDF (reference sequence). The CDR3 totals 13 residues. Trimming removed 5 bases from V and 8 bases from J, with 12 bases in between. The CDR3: CATSPTGGEKLFF. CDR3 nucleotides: TGTGCCACCAGCCCCACGGGGGGAGAAAAACTGTTTTTT.

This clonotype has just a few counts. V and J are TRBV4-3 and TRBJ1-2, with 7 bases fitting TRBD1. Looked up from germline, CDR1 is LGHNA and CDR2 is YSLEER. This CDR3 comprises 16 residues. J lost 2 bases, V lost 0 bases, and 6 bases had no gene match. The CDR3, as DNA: TGCGCCAGCAGCCAAGACCGCCAGGGGGTAAACTATGGCTACACCTTC. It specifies CASSQDRQGVNYGYTF.

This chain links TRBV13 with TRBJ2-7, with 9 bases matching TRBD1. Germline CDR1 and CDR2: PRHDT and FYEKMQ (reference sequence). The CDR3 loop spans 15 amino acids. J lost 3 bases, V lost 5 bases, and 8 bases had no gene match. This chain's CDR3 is CASSRSDRGSYEQYF. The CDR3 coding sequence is TGTGCCAGCAGCCGCTCGGACAGGGGCAGCTACGAGCAGTACTTC.

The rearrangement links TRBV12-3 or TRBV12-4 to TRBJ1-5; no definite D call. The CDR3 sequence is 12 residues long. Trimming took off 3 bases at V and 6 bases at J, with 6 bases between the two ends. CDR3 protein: CASSFHSQPQHF. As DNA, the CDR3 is TGTGCCAGCAGTTTTCATAGTCAGCCCCAGCATTTT.

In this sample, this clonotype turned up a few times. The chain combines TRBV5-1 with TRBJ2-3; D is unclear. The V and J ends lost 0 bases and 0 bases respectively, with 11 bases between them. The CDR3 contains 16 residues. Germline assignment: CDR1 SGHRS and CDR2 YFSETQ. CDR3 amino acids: CASSLALSVSTDTQYF. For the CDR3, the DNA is TGCGCCAGCAGCTTGGCCCTGTCGGTGAGCACAGATACGCAGTATTTT.

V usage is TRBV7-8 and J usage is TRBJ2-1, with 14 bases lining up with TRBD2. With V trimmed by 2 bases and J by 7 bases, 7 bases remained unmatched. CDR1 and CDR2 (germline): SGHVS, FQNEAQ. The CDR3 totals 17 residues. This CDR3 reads CASSLLGTSGSMNEQFF. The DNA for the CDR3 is TGTGCCAGCAGCTTATTAGGGACTAGCGGGAGTATGAATGAGCAGTTCTTC.